A selection of T cell receptor beta chains follows, all from one sample in a study of human CD8 memory T cell subsets. For each CDR3 protein, TCRdb gives one entry from its re-call of the 5' RACE reads, without DNA. Its table lists about 4,700 distinct CDR3 sequences. The sample consisted of CD8+ T cells from PBMCs. Receptors were obtained from a human donor in good health. Both conserved end residues are part of each CDR3. Size is stated for part of the rows, as once, few or many counts, or as a class when the clone is expanded.

v_gene: TRBV6-6; j_gene: TRBJ2-2; abundance: .; CDR3aa: CASSPGETGELFF
v_gene: TRBV29-1; j_gene: TRBJ2-1; abundance: .; CDR3aa: CSVVGDYPLNEQFF
v_gene: TRBV12-3/TRBV12-4; j_gene: TRBJ1-1; abundance: .; CDR3aa: CASSLEIEMNTEAFF
v_gene: TRBV20-1; j_gene: TRBJ2-2; abundance: .; CDR3aa: CSAREGAGIESGELFF
v_gene: TRBV27; j_gene: TRBJ2-7; abundance: .; CDR3aa: CASTWTGSYEQYF
v_gene: TRBV15; j_gene: TRBJ2-5; abundance: medium-sized; CDR3aa: CATSRAAGVGETQYF
v_gene: TRBV4-2; j_gene: TRBJ2-7; abundance: .; CDR3aa: CASSQDGPGQVYALYF
v_gene: TRBV19; j_gene: TRBJ2-1; abundance: medium-sized; CDR3aa: CASSIPGDFYNEQFF
v_gene: TRBV21-1; j_gene: TRBJ1-2; abundance: .; CDR3aa: CASSKRRGTGEVGYTF
v_gene: TRBV28; j_gene: TRBJ2-7; abundance: .; CDR3aa: CASSYGASYEQYF
v_gene: TRBV5-1; j_gene: TRBJ2-7; abundance: .; CDR3aa: CASSFTGGGNEQYF
v_gene: TRBV12-3/TRBV12-4; j_gene: TRBJ2-2; abundance: .; CDR3aa: CASSPPTGRELFF
v_gene: TRBV29-1; j_gene: TRBJ2-3; abundance: .; CDR3aa: CSGSRGHTQYF
v_gene: TRBV20-1; j_gene: TRBJ2-7; abundance: .; CDR3aa: CSASKDQAPYEQYF
v_gene: TRBV6-5; j_gene: TRBJ2-5; abundance: .; CDR3aa: CASSGGGTQYF
v_gene: TRBV27; j_gene: TRBJ2-2; abundance: .; CDR3aa: CASSFLWTTGELFF
v_gene: TRBV18; j_gene: TRBJ2-1; abundance: .; CDR3aa: CASSLDPSGQFF
v_gene: TRBV11-2; j_gene: TRBJ2-7; abundance: .; CDR3aa: CASSLVLLSNEQYF
v_gene: TRBV30; j_gene: TRBJ2-3; abundance: .; CDR3aa: CAWSWVSGTDTQYF
v_gene: TRBV7-3; j_gene: TRBJ2-1; abundance: .; CDR3aa: CASSTGTSGSRNEQFF
v_gene: TRBV7-9; j_gene: TRBJ2-1; abundance: .; CDR3aa: CASREQGDEQFF
v_gene: TRBV7-8; j_gene: TRBJ2-1; abundance: medium-sized; CDR3aa: CASRSDRGPGDEQFF
v_gene: TRBV6-4; j_gene: TRBJ2-3; abundance: medium-sized; CDR3aa: CASSDSTGGGTDTQYF
v_gene: TRBV7-9; j_gene: TRBJ1-4; abundance: .; CDR3aa: CASSPDRDVEKLFF
v_gene: TRBV7-6; j_gene: TRBJ2-2; abundance: .; CDR3aa: CASLAGAIGNTGELFF
v_gene: TRBV28; j_gene: TRBJ2-7; abundance: .; CDR3aa: CASSFQGAEQYF
v_gene: TRBV6-5; j_gene: TRBJ2-1; abundance: .; CDR3aa: CASRAQGPTYNEQFF
v_gene: TRBV20-1; j_gene: TRBJ2-7; abundance: medium-sized; CDR3aa: CSARVSEYEQYF
v_gene: TRBV20-1; j_gene: TRBJ2-1; abundance: .; CDR3aa: CSARGADYKNYNEQFF
v_gene: TRBV29-1; j_gene: TRBJ2-1; abundance: medium-sized; CDR3aa: CSVEGGTYNEQFF
v_gene: TRBV29-1; j_gene: TRBJ2-5; abundance: .; CDR3aa: CSVGEGGGETQYF
v_gene: TRBV10-3; j_gene: TRBJ2-1; abundance: .; CDR3aa: CAISESAQGPRDEQFF